These 11 T cell receptor beta chains share one sample of origin, sequenced in a study of Ad26.COV2.S vaccination and SARS-CoV-2 variants. Indicated treatment: about 20 received Ad26.COV2.S at low or high dose, single or two shots; about 5 received placebo; per-sample allocation not given. Sampling took place 63 days after the first vaccine or placebo injection. Some clones are missing from TCRdb's copy, which holds only in-frame ones; the method was immunoSEQ multiplex PCR. The sample has roughly 350,000 clones; 88% are singletons. The sequences come from peripheral blood, collected in a trial of Ad26.COV2.S vaccine versus placebo. The receptors stem from a person aged 18-65 years who received the Ad26.COV2.S COVID-19 vaccine or a placebo.

The rearrangement uses TRBV19 and TRBJ1-2; D is ambiguous. Trimming left V 9 bases short and J 9 bases short, with 11 bases between. The CDR3 extends over 10 amino acids. The germline V gene encodes CDR1 LNHDA and CDR2 SQIVND (reference sequence). The CDR3 protein is CARDVSSYTF. CDR3 coding DNA: TGTGCCAGAGACGTTTCGAGCTACACCTTC.

CDR3 region: CASSESGANYGYTF. The CDR3 DNA reads TGTGCCAGCAGTGAGTCAGGGGCTAACTATGGCTACACCTTC. The V gene is TRBV25-1, the J gene TRBJ1-2; D may be TRBD1 (6 bases). Germline loops: CDR1 MGHDK, CDR2 SYGVNS. Trimming pared 3 bases from V and 0 bases from J, leaving 8 bases between. This CDR3 is 14 amino acids long.

The chain joins TRBV28 to TRBJ1-1; D possibly corresponds to TRBD1 (5 bases). V was cut by 5 bases and J by 4 bases, with 20 bases left in between. The length of the CDR3 is 16 residues. Germline V gives CDR1 MDHEN, CDR2 SYDVKM. CDR3 nucleotide sequence: TGTGCCAGCAGTCCTTCCGCCCAGGGTGGGGGCACTGAAGCTTTCTTT. Protein sequence: CASSPSAQGGGTEAFF.

This chain connects TRBV7-8 to TRBJ2-3; 8 bases are a match to TRBD2. This CDR3 region has 16 residues. V was clipped by 1 base and J by 6 bases; unmatched bases: 9. Germline values: CDR1 SGHVS, CDR2 FQNEAQ. The CDR3 DNA reads TGTGCCAGCAGCTTAGAGATAGCGGGGCTGACTGATACGCAGTATTTT. It yields the protein CASSLEIAGLTDTQYF.

The chain couples TRBV30 to TRBJ1-5; TRBD1 agrees at 7 bases. CDR3 length equals 12 residues. The J segment lost 11 bases and the V segment lost 0 bases, leaving 4 bases of the junction unmatched. Germline V gene lookup returns CDR1 GTSNPN and CDR2 SVGIG (reference sequence). CDR3 DNA: TGTGCCTGGAGTGTCTCCAGGGGGTCCCAGCATTTT. This encodes CAWSVSRGSQHF.

Remarks on this clone: Other DNA sequences in the sample encode the same CDR3. CDR3 amino acids: CSALSTDTQYF. The CDR3 nucleotides read TGCAGTGCCCTTTCTACGGATACGCAGTATTTT. This chain connects TRBV20-1 to TRBJ2-3; D remains unclear. The CDR3 spans 11 residues. CDR1 DFQATT and CDR2 SNEGSKA come from the germline V gene (reference sequence). V lost 6 bases and J lost 6, with 10 bases in between.

The V gene is TRBV4-2, the J gene TRBJ1-4; no firm D call. Germline values: CDR1 LGHNA, CDR2 YNFKEQ. The length of the CDR3 is 14 residues. Trimming stripped 0 bases from V and 8 bases from J, with 10 bases between. CDR3 sequence (DNA): TGTGCCAGCAGCCAAGAGTGGAACGGGGAAAAACTGTTTTTT. As protein: CASSQEWNGEKLFF.

The chain uses TRBV9 and TRBJ2-5, with 8 bases aligning to TRBD2. Germline V lookup: CDR1 SGDLS, CDR2 YYNGEE. The CDR3 covers 14 residues. V shed 0 bases and J 5 bases; nucleotides not matched to a gene: 3. The chain's CDR3 is CASSVGVAGETQYF. CDR3 nucleotides: TGTGCCAGCAGCGTAGGGGTAGCGGGGGAGACCCAGTACTTC. Full variable domain (outside the CDR3, taken from reference TRBV9 and TRBJ2-5): DSGVTQTPKHLITATGQRVTLRCSPRSGDLSVYWYQQSLDQGLQFLIQYYNGEERAKGNILERFSAQQFPDLHSELNLSSLELGDSALYFCASSVGVAGETQYFGPGTRLLVL.

The chain combines TRBV29-1 with TRBJ2-4, with unresolved D. The CDR3 is made up of 13 amino acids. With 8 bases removed from V and 1 base from J, the gap between germline ends came to 12 bases. Germline V gives CDR1 SQVTM, CDR2 ANQGSEA. Here the CDR3 DNA reads TGCAGCTATGTTGGGTCCGCCAAAAACATTCAGTACTTC. Translated, it gives CSYVGSAKNIQYF.

The rearrangement joins TRBV19 to TRBJ1-5; 10 bases are a match to TRBD1. The CDR3 totals 15 residues. Looked up from germline, CDR1 is LNHDA and CDR2 is SQIVND (reference sequence). With 7 bases clipped from V and 4 bases from J, the junction kept 7 bases outside the gene matches. CDR3: CASIQGQGTNQPQHF. As DNA, the CDR3 is TGTGCCAGTATTCAGGGACAGGGGACGAATCAGCCCCAGCATTTT.

V usage is TRBV30 and J usage is TRBJ2-7, with D unclear. Trimming stripped 1 base from V and 3 bases from J, with 16 bases between. From germline, CDR1 is GTSNPN and CDR2 SVGIG (reference sequence). The CDR3 has 15 amino acids. The CDR3, as DNA: TGTGCCTGGAGTGCAGAGATCGGGTGGGACTACGAGCAGTACTTC. Its translation is CAWSAEIGWDYEQYF.